These T cell receptor beta chains were read from a single sample in a study of OX40 agonist ivuxolimab in advanced cancers. TCRdb keeps only in-frame clones here, not all; method: immunoSEQ multiplex PCR. The sample lists around 66,000 clones, 75% to 90% occurring once. The sequences come from CD4+ or CD8+ T cells sorted from blood, collected in a trial of the OX40 agonist ivuxolimab. These receptors all come from an adult with an advanced solid tumor such as melanoma, head and neck, liver or kidney cancer. Each CDR3 is given with its conserved first and last residue. D genes are given only for firm matches. The size entry is marked missing in some rows and otherwise reads once, few, many or a size class.

length: 14
size: few
D: -
J: TRBJ1-3
V: TRBV5-1
CDR3: CASSLQSSGNTIYF
DNA: TGCGCCAGCAGCTTACAGAGCTCTGGAAACACCATATATTTT

length: 16
size: -
D: TRBD2
J: TRBJ2-3
V: TRBV28
CDR3: CASTGGAGGPTDTQYF
DNA: TGTGCCAGCACGGGAGGAGCGGGAGGGCCGACAGATACGCAGTATTTT

length: 14
size: -
D: -
J: TRBJ2-5
V: TRBV18
CDR3: CASSSVGVQETQYF
DNA: TGTGCCAGCTCGTCAGTAGGGGTGCAAGAGACCCAGTACTTC

length: 15
size: -
D: TRBD1
J: TRBJ1-5
V: TRBV6-4
CDR3: CASRKDRVKDQPQHF
DNA: TGTGCCAGCAGAAAAGACAGGGTAAAAGATCAGCCCCAGCATTTT

length: 15
size: once
D: -
J: TRBJ1-6
V: TRBV7-9
CDR3: CASSPGGVLNSPLHF
DNA: TGTGCCAGCAGCCCTGGGGGGGTGCTTAATTCACCCCTCCACTTT

length: 14
size: -
D: -
J: TRBJ1-2
V: TRBV7-9
CDR3: CASSPQEGNYGYTF
DNA: TGTGCCAGCAGCCCCCAGGAGGGCAACTATGGCTACACCTTC

length: 12
size: few
D: TRBD2
J: TRBJ2-5
V: TRBV10-3
CDR3: CATSGTRETQYF
DNA: TGTGCCACATCCGGGACTAGAGAGACCCAGTACTTC

length: 15
size: -
D: TRBD1
J: TRBJ2-2
V: TRBV5-4
CDR3: CASSPDRGFTGELFF
DNA: TGTGCCAGCAGCCCGGACAGGGGATTCACCGGGGAGCTGTTTTTT

length: 16
size: -
D: TRBD2
J: TRBJ2-7
V: TRBV4-2
CDR3: CASSVTSGSLSYEQYF
DNA: TGTGCCAGCAGTGTGACTAGCGGGAGTCTCTCCTACGAGCAGTACTTC

length: 17
size: -
D: TRBD2
J: TRBJ2-5
V: TRBV9
CDR3: CASSDGTSGGGPETQYF
DNA: TGTGCCAGCAGCGACGGGACTAGCGGGGGAGGTCCAGAGACCCAGTACTTC

length: 13
size: -
D: TRBD1
J: TRBJ2-7
V: TRBV18
CDR3: CASSPLQGVEQYF
DNA: TGTGCCAGCTCACCCCTCCAGGGGGTCGAGCAGTACTTC

length: 15
size: -
D: -
J: TRBJ2-7
V: TRBV9
CDR3: CASSVGAFGSYEQYF
DNA: TGTGCCAGCAGCGTAGGAGCCTTTGGATCCTACGAGCAGTACTTC

length: 14
size: -
D: -
J: TRBJ2-1
V: TRBV10-2
CDR3: CASSDSRQYNEQFF
DNA: TGCGCCAGCAGTGATTCGCGCCAGTACAATGAGCAGTTCTTC

length: 16
size: -
D: -
J: TRBJ2-1
V: TRBV2
CDR3: CASRVRLDGGFDEQFF
DNA: TGTGCCAGCAGAGTGCGACTAGATGGTGGGTTCGATGAGCAGTTCTTC

length: 14
size: -
D: -
J: TRBJ2-2
V: TRBV7-6
CDR3: CASSLVEGPGELFF
DNA: TGTGCCAGCAGCTTAGTAGAGGGCCCCGGGGAGCTGTTTTTT

length: 17
size: -
D: TRBD2
J: TRBJ2-7
V: TRBV28
CDR3: CASSSRRRGAPGGEQYF
DNA: TGTGCCAGCAGTTCCCGCCGGAGGGGCGCCCCGGGGGGGGAGCAGTACTTC

length: 16
size: once
D: TRBD2
J: TRBJ2-2
V: TRBV5-1
CDR3: CASSLGGGGNTGELFF
DNA: TGCGCCAGCAGCTTGGGAGGCGGGGGTAACACCGGGGAGCTGTTTTTT

length: 14
size: -
D: TRBD1
J: TRBJ1-2
V: TRBV10-3
CDR3: CAISAGQGDYGYTF
DNA: TGTGCCATCAGTGCCGGACAGGGTGACTATGGCTACACCTTC

length: 15
size: few
D: TRBD1
J: TRBJ1-1
V: TRBV2
CDR3: CASRYTIDRAGVAFF
DNA: TGTGCCAGCAGATATACCATCGACAGGGCGGGGGTAGCTTTCTTT

length: 15
size: -
D: -
J: TRBJ1-5
V: TRBV5-5
CDR3: CASSLALDSLLPQHF
DNA: TGTGCCAGCAGCTTGGCCTTGGACAGCTTGCTGCCCCAGCATTTT

length: 13
size: once
D: TRBD1
J: TRBJ1-5
V: TRBV19
CDR3: CASRTGGGQPQHF
DNA: TGTGCCAGTCGGACAGGGGGAGGGCAGCCCCAGCATTTT

length: 12
size: -
D: -
J: TRBJ1-1
V: TRBV28
CDR3: CASTSLNTEAFF
DNA: TGTGCCAGCACTTCCCTCAACACTGAAGCTTTCTTT

length: 14
size: -
D: -
J: TRBJ1-4
V: TRBV6-6
CDR3: CASRYGQNNEKLFF
DNA: TGTGCCAGCAGATACGGACAGAATAATGAAAAACTGTTTTTT

length: 15
size: -
D: TRBD2
J: TRBJ2-7
V: TRBV5-4
CDR3: CASSSAGRGDYEQYF
DNA: TGTGCCAGCAGTTCAGCAGGGCGGGGGGACTACGAGCAGTACTTC

length: 15
size: -
D: -
J: TRBJ1-5
V: TRBV28
CDR3: CASSFLGEGNQPQHF
DNA: TGTGCCAGCAGTTTCTTGGGTGAGGGCAATCAGCCCCAGCATTTT

length: 16
size: -
D: -
J: TRBJ1-1
V: TRBV2
CDR3: CASSARDFTGDTEAFF
DNA: TGTGCCAGCAGTGCAAGGGACTTCACGGGGGACACTGAAGCTTTCTTT

length: 16
size: -
D: TRBD1
J: TRBJ1-1
V: TRBV28
CDR3: CASSMGTAGGNTEAFF
DNA: TGTGCCAGCAGTATGGGGACAGCCGGGGGGAACACTGAAGCTTTCTTT

length: 15
size: -
D: -
J: TRBJ2-7
V: TRBV2
CDR3: CASSARAMGTYEQYF
DNA: TGTGCCAGCAGTGCCCGGGCAATGGGGACCTACGAGCAGTACTTC

length: 12
size: -
D: -
J: TRBJ1-2
V: TRBV2
CDR3: CASSARQYGYTF
DNA: TGTGCCAGCAGTGCGCGTCAGTATGGCTACACCTTC

length: 13
size: -
D: -
J: TRBJ1-2
V: TRBV5-1
CDR3: CASSEAGPYGYTF
DNA: TGCGCCAGCAGCGAGGCGGGACCCTATGGCTACACCTTC

length: 16
size: -
D: -
J: TRBJ1-1
V: TRBV21-1
CDR3: CASRVCLYTIRTEAFF
DNA: TGTGCCAGCAGGGTTTGCCTGTACACAATTCGCACTGAAGCTTTCTTT

length: 13
size: -
D: TRBD1
J: TRBJ1-4
V: TRBV2
CDR3: CASLQGFGEKLFF
DNA: TGTGCCAGCTTACAGGGGTTCGGGGAAAAACTGTTTTTT

length: 13
size: -
D: TRBD1
J: TRBJ1-4
V: TRBV6-5
CDR3: CASRYRGREKLFF
DNA: TGTGCCAGCAGATACAGGGGGCGCGAAAAACTGTTTTTT

length: 15
size: -
D: -
J: TRBJ1-5
V: TRBV19
CDR3: CASYPQGVSRQPQHF
DNA: TGTGCCAGCTATCCGCAGGGAGTTAGCAGACAGCCCCAGCATTTT

length: 13
size: -
D: -
J: TRBJ2-5
V: TRBV11-2
CDR3: CASSFATQETQYF
DNA: TGTGCCAGCAGCTTTGCTACACAAGAGACCCAGTACTTC

length: 15
size: -
D: -
J: TRBJ2-3
V: TRBV9
CDR3: CASSPIPGGTDTQYF
DNA: TGTGCCAGCAGCCCTATTCCGGGGGGCACAGATACGCAGTATTTT

length: 15
size: once
D: -
J: TRBJ1-5
V: TRBV27
CDR3: CATSRVGNEDQPQHF
DNA: TGTGCCACCTCGCGGGTGGGGAACGAGGATCAGCCCCAGCATTTT

length: 11
size: -
D: -
J: TRBJ2-1
V: TRBV13
CDR3: CASSLINEQFF
DNA: TGTGCCAGCAGCTTAATTAATGAGCAGTTCTTC

length: 15
size: -
D: -
J: TRBJ1-3
V: TRBV6-1
CDR3: CASRGLLRTGNTIYF
DNA: TGTGCCAGCCGGGGCCTATTAAGAACAGGAAACACCATATATTTT

length: 14
size: -
D: TRBD1
J: TRBJ2-7
V: TRBV10-1
CDR3: CASSPNRDRVNGVF
DNA: TGCGCCAGCTCTCCAAACCGGGACAGAGTGAACGGGGTCTTC

length: 15
size: once
D: -
J: TRBJ2-7
V: TRBV5-4
CDR3: CASSGGVGGTYEQYF
DNA: TGTGCCAGCAGCGGAGGGGTGGGTGGGACCTACGAGCAGTACTTC

length: 14
size: -
D: TRBD1
J: TRBJ1-2
V: TRBV28
CDR3: CASRKTGSAYGYTF
DNA: TGTGCCAGCAGAAAGACAGGGAGCGCCTATGGCTACACCTTC

length: 15
size: -
D: TRBD1
J: TRBJ2-1
V: TRBV5-1
CDR3: CASSPRDRVRDEQFF
DNA: TGCGCCAGCAGCCCCCGGGACAGGGTTAGGGATGAGCAGTTCTTC

length: 17
size: -
D: -
J: TRBJ1-1
V: TRBV7-9
CDR3: CASSLVTGVRWSTEAFF
DNA: TGTGCCAGCAGCTTAGTTACGGGGGTCCGTTGGAGCACTGAAGCTTTCTTT